The 30 T cell receptor beta chains listed next were all sequenced from one sample in a study of OX40 agonist ivuxolimab in advanced cancers. The method was immunoSEQ multiplex PCR; TCRdb's version includes in-frame clones alone and lacks a portion of them. The sample gives 96,000 or so clones, roughly 80% of which show up once; approximately 5.5% is in the top ten. Sequences were derived from CD4+ or CD8+ T cells sorted from blood, sampled in a trial of the OX40 agonist ivuxolimab. These receptors all come from an adult with an advanced solid tumor such as melanoma, head and neck, liver or kidney cancer.

The chain couples TRBV9 to TRBJ1-6, with D perhaps TRBD1 (6 bases). V lost 0 bases, J lost 5 bases, and 6 bases lay in between. Germline CDR1 is SGDLS and CDR2 is YYNGEE. This CDR3 is built from 14 residues. CDR3 amino acids: CASSVGQDNSPLHF. In nucleotides, the CDR3 is TGTGCCAGCAGCGTAGGACAGGATAATTCACCCCTCCACTTT.

The chain recombines TRBV10-2 with TRBJ1-4, with 8 nucleotides matching TRBD1. Germline-derived CDR1 and CDR2 are WSHSY and SAAADI. The V segment lost 0 bases and the J segment 8 bases; nucleotides outside the gene matches: 5. This CDR3 has 15 residues. CDR3 bases: TGCGCCAGCAGTGAGTCTAACAGGGGGAACGAAAAACTGTTTTTT. Translation gives CASSESNRGNEKLFF.

As to this clone: The same CDR3 is also encoded by other DNA sequences in this sample. This chain joins TRBV5-1 and TRBJ1-1; D unclear. V shed 0 bases and J shed 3 bases, with 3 bases lying between them. This CDR3 has 12 amino acids. The germline V gene encodes CDR1 SGHRS and CDR2 YFSETQ. Written as DNA, the CDR3 is TGCGCCAGCAGCTTGGGTGACACTGAAGCTTTCTTT. It translates to CASSLGDTEAFF.

The chain links TRBV30 to TRBJ2-3; 10 nucleotides agree with TRBD2. Trimming cost V 1 base and J 1 base; bases outside gene matches: 11. Germline V gene sequence: CDR1 GTSNPN, CDR2 SVGIG (reference sequence). CDR3 length equals 18 residues. The DNA of the CDR3 is TGTGCCTGGAGTGAAGGAGCGGGGGGGCGAATCGGCACAGATACGCAGTATTTT. Its protein is CAWSEGAGGRIGTDTQYF.

The V gene is TRBV5-1, the J gene TRBJ2-3; 9 nucleotides match TRBD1. The junction had 6 bases not matched to a gene; V was cut back by 3 bases and J by 4 bases. Germline V lookup: CDR1 SGHRS, CDR2 YFSETQ. The CDR3 length is 15 residues. CDR3 sequence: CASSYWTGASDTQYF. Here the CDR3 DNA reads TGCGCCAGCAGCTACTGGACAGGGGCATCAGATACGCAGTATTTT.

This chain links TRBV6-5 with TRBJ1-4, with TRBD1 identical over 7 bases. Germline loops: CDR1 MNHEY, CDR2 SVGAGI. CDR3 length: 14 amino acids. V was clipped by 2 bases and J by 6 bases; unmatched bases: 3. The CDR3 coding sequence is TGTGCCAGCAGTTACAGGGGGCGCCATGAAAAACTGTTTTTT. This encodes CASSYRGRHEKLFF.

The V gene is TRBV9, the J gene TRBJ2-3, with D maybe TRBD2 (6 bases). The CDR3 extends over 17 amino acids. Germline lookup yields CDR1 SGDLS and CDR2 YYNGEE. Trimming removed 0 bases at V and 2 bases at J, with 16 bases between. The CDR3 DNA sequence: TGTGCCAGCAGCGTAGGGGCGCCTGGGGGGACCACAGATACGCAGTATTTT. Its translation is CASSVGAPGGTTDTQYF.

The genes are TRBV19 and TRBJ2-3, with D possibly TRBD2 on 5 matching bases. CDR3 length equals 14 residues. V was cut by 0 bases and J by 4 bases, with 8 bases left in between. From germline, CDR1 is LNHDA and CDR2 SQIVND (reference sequence). CDR3 loop: CASSIEASSDTQYF. The DNA for the CDR3 is TGTGCCAGTAGTATAGAAGCTAGCTCAGATACGCAGTATTTT.

The chain employs TRBV5-1 and TRBJ2-7; no firm D call. The CDR3 totals 12 residues. The germline gives CDR1 SGHRS, CDR2 YFSETQ. Deletions cut 7 bases from V and 5 bases from J, with 13 bases between. The CDR3 reads CASFDDLNEQYF. The CDR3 DNA reads as TGCGCCAGCTTCGACGACCTGAACGAGCAGTACTTC.

This chain connects TRBV10-3 to TRBJ2-1; D might be TRBD1 or TRBD2, each matching 5 bases. The germline V and J ends were trimmed by 0 bases and 0 bases, with 12 bases remaining between them. Germline CDR1 ENHRY, CDR2 SYGVKD. This CDR3 spans 17 amino acids. CDR3 sequence: CAISESRETHSYNEQFF. CDR3 coding DNA: TGTGCCATCAGTGAGTCCAGGGAGACCCACTCCTACAATGAGCAGTTCTTC.

V is TRBV5-6 and J is TRBJ2-5; the D gene could be TRBD1 or TRBD2 (5 bases each). The J call may be faulty, since TRBJ2-7 better matches the DNA end. The CDR3 is 12 residues long. The germline CDR1 and CDR2 sequences are SGHDT and YYEEEE. The CDR3 sequence: CASSFWGSEQYF. The CDR3 DNA is TGTGCCAGCAGCTTTTGGGGGAGCGAGCAGTACTTC.

This sequence joins TRBV15 and TRBJ2-5, with D possibly being TRBD1 (6 bases). The CDR3 is 11 amino acids. Germline V gene data show CDR1 as LNHNV and CDR2 as YYDKDF (reference sequence). Trimming pared 4 bases from V and 13 bases from J, leaving 13 bases between. CDR3 nucleotides: TGTGCCACCAGCAAAGGACAGCCAACGTACTTC. Translated: CATSKGQPTYF. Full variable domain (missing parts from reference TRBV15 and TRBJ2-5): DAMVIQNPRYQVTQFGKPVTLSCSQTLNHNVMYWYQQKSSQAPKLLFHYYDKDFNNEADTPDNFQSRRPNTSFCFLDIRSPGLGDTAMYLCATSKGQPTYFGPGTRLLVL.

On this clone: This sample includes further DNA sequences coding for the same CDR3. The CDR3 is CSVGQGAGTEAFF. In nucleotides, the CDR3 is TGCAGCGTTGGACAGGGCGCGGGCACTGAAGCTTTCTTT. The rearrangement links TRBV29-1 to TRBJ1-1; 7 bases fit TRBD1. This CDR3 has 13 amino acids. The trim removed 4 bases at V and 4 bases at J, leaving 6 bases unmatched. Per the germline V gene, CDR1 is SQVTM and CDR2 is ANQGSEA.

V gene TRBV19 combines with J gene TRBJ2-1, with D perhaps TRBD1 or TRBD2 (5 bases each). This CDR3 has 14 amino acids. V shed 7 bases and J shed 1 base, with 11 bases lying between them. Germline CDR1 is LNHDA and CDR2 is SQIVND (reference sequence). This chain's CDR3 is CASKGPRSYNEQFF. In DNA, the CDR3 is TGTGCCAGTAAGGGACCGAGATCCTACAATGAGCAGTTCTTC.

The chain combines TRBV7-9 with TRBJ2-7, with 9 bases fitting TRBD1. V lost 5 bases to trimming and J lost 3 bases; unmatched junction nucleotides: 5. In germline, CDR1 is SEHNR, CDR2 FQNEAQ (reference sequence). This CDR3 contains 14 residues. The CDR3 DNA follows: TGTGCCAGCAGCCGGACAGGGGTTGACTACGAGCAGTACTTC. Translating gives CASSRTGVDYEQYF.

The rearrangement joins TRBV18 to TRBJ2-6; 7 bases are shared with TRBD1. This CDR3 contains 16 residues. In germline, CDR1 is KGHSH, CDR2 LQKENI. Trimming at V came to 5 bases and at J to 3 bases, leaving 7 bases not matched to a gene. The CDR3 region has the DNA TGTGCCAGCTCAGTTGAGGGGGCGCTTGGGGCCAACGTCCTGACTTTC. Protein: CASSVEGALGANVLTF.

The chain uses TRBV7-2 and TRBJ2-2; 8 positions agree with TRBD2. CDR1 is SGHTA and CDR2 is FQGNSA in the germline V gene. The CDR3 covers 14 residues. V gave up 8 bases and J gave up 5 bases; unmatched junction bases: 7. CDR3 amino acids: CASGTGGNTGELFF. The CDR3 coding sequence is TGTGCCAGCGGCACGGGAGGGAATACCGGGGAGCTGTTTTTT.

The chain has TRBV7-2 and TRBJ1-5, with D unclear. V lost 1 base to trimming and J lost 0 bases, with 7 bases between them. Germline CDR1 reads SGHTA; CDR2 reads FQGNSA. The CDR3 has 15 amino acids. DNA of the CDR3: TGTGCCAGCAGCTTAGGGTCCCGTAGCAATCAGCCCCAGCATTTT. It encodes CASSLGSRSNQPQHF.

The CDR3 loop reads CAISTSGGAATDTQYF. CDR3 DNA: TGTGCCATCAGTACTAGCGGGGGGGCGGCCACAGATACGCAGTATTTT. This chain connects TRBV10-3 to TRBJ2-3, with 13 positions matching TRBD2. V shed 5 bases, J shed 2 bases, and the junction held 4 bases outside the gene matches. From germline, CDR1 is ENHRY and CDR2 SYGVKD. This CDR3 spans 16 amino acids.

The CDR3 region has the DNA TGTGCCTGGAGCCGAGCGTGGCAAACTCTGAACACTGAAGCTTTCTTT. Amino acid sequence: CAWSRAWQTLNTEAFF. The chain links TRBV30 to TRBJ1-1; D remains ambiguous. V was pared by 3 bases and J by 0 bases, with 17 bases between. The germline V gene has CDR1 GTSNPN and CDR2 SVGIG (reference sequence). The CDR3 has 16 amino acids.

The rearrangement links TRBV18 to TRBJ2-7; TRBD1 matches 9 bases. This CDR3 contains 14 residues. CDR1 and CDR2 from the germline V gene are KGHSH and LQKENI. J gave up 0 bases and V 4 bases, and 1 base lay outside the gene matches. The CDR3 DNA reads as TGTGCCAGCTCACGGGACAGGGACTCCTACGAGCAGTACTTC. Its translation is CASSRDRDSYEQYF.

The V and J genes are TRBV5-6 and TRBJ1-2; D perhaps matches TRBD1 (5 bases). V was clipped by 3 bases and J by 7 bases, with 16 bases between them. The CDR3 sequence is 14 residues long. Looked up from germline, CDR1 is SGHDT and CDR2 is YYEEEE. Here the CDR3 reads CASSSGTGAGGYTF. The CDR3 DNA is TGTGCCAGCAGCTCCGGGACCGGGGCGGGTGGCTACACCTTC.

The chain combines TRBV10-3 with TRBJ2-7; D possibly uses TRBD1 or TRBD2 (5 bases each). CDR3 length equals 15 residues. V was trimmed by 4 bases and J by 3 bases, leaving 16 bases between them. Germline CDR1 reads ENHRY; CDR2 reads SYGVKD. CDR3 in amino acids: CAISGGIGALYEQYF. CDR3 sequence (DNA): TGTGCCATCAGTGGTGGAATCGGGGCCCTCTACGAGCAGTACTTC.

V gene TRBV2 combines with J gene TRBJ1-2, with a weak D call TRBD1 (5 bases). Germline CDR1 is SNHLY and CDR2 is FYNNEI. V was shortened by 9 bases and J by 7 bases, with 18 bases between the two germline ends. This CDR3 spans 13 amino acids. CDR3 region: CASYRDDLRGYTF. The CDR3, as DNA: TGTGCCAGTTACCGGGACGACCTTCGTGGCTACACCTTC.

The chain joins TRBV21-1 to TRBJ1-3; the table gives TRBD1 as D, unverified against the DNA. TRBV21-1 is classified as a pseudogene. CDR3 length: 11 residues. In DNA form, the CDR3 reads TGTGCCAGCAAAAATCAAAACACCATATATTTT. The encoded protein is CASKNQNTIYF.

The J gene is TRBJ1-3, the V gene TRBV7-9, with D possibly matching TRBD1 (5 bases). CDR1 SEHNR and CDR2 FQNEAQ come from the germline V gene (reference sequence). This CDR3 is built from 15 residues. V was trimmed by 2 bases and J by 4 bases, leaving 12 bases between them. The CDR3 is CASSLSGTGGNTIYF. CDR3 sequence (DNA): TGTGCCAGCAGCTTATCCGGGACTGGGGGAAACACCATATATTTT.

V gene TRBV7-8 combines with J gene TRBJ2-3; 9 bases are a match to TRBD2. V was clipped by 1 base and J by 4 bases; unmatched bases: 3. Germline lookup yields CDR1 SGHVS and CDR2 FQNEAQ. CDR3 length equals 15 residues. The CDR3 DNA reads as TGTGCCAGCAGCTTAGGCGGGGGGGCCTCAGATACGCAGTATTTT. This gives the protein CASSLGGGASDTQYF.

The chain uses TRBV28 and TRBJ2-7, with a possible D match to TRBD2 (6 bases). The germline CDR1 and CDR2 sequences are MDHEN and SYDVKM. V lost 6 bases and J lost 2, with 17 bases in between. This CDR3 contains 15 residues. The CDR3 is CASSRDDSGTYEQYF. The CDR3 coding sequence is TGTGCCAGCAGCCGGGATGATAGCGGAACCTACGAGCAGTACTTC.

This chain links TRBV19 with TRBJ1-2; D is ambiguous. The CDR3 has 14 residues. The germline V gene encodes CDR1 LNHDA and CDR2 SQIVND (reference sequence). V was trimmed by 6 bases and J by 1 base, leaving 12 bases between them. The CDR3 loop is CASSQVGVNYGYTF. Here the CDR3 DNA reads TGTGCCAGTAGCCAGGTTGGGGTTAACTATGGCTACACCTTC.

As regards this clone: This specimen includes other DNA sequences encoding the same CDR3. This chain connects TRBV14 to TRBJ1-1, with D perhaps TRBD1 (6 bases). Germline assignment: CDR1 SGHDN and CDR2 FVKESK. V lost 4 bases and J lost 0, with 9 bases in between. There are 14 residues in the CDR3. CDR3 DNA sequence: TGTGCCAGCAGCCCAGGACAGATGAACACTGAAGCTTTCTTT. It yields the protein CASSPGQMNTEAFF.